This T cell receptor (beta chain) originates from a study of T-cell reconstitution after alpha-beta-depleted transplantation in children. Germline assignment: CDR1 KGHSH and CDR2 LQKENI. This CDR3 spans 15 amino acids. Trimming at V came to 3 bases and at J to 7 bases, leaving 7 bases not matched to a gene. Study outcomes and limitations: As was reported, about two months after transplant, alpha-beta T cells came from several hundred expanded graft clones. Newly produced T cells mostly provided counts and TCRbeta diversity after one year, as hyperexpanded clones declined. Surviving thymic progenitors and recipient T cells were the source of high TCRbeta diversity at day 60 in some patients.

This clonotype was found many times. The antigen is unknown. A library of TCRbeta sequences, prepared with unique molecular identifiers, was generated. TCRdb passed the PCR reads through MiXCR, listing each CDR3 protein once. The sample contains under 60,000 distinct CDR3 sequences, 5.8% of which appear only once. This specimen consisted of PBMCs, mostly from graft donor cells, obtained 60 days after TCRalphabeta/CD19-depleted stem cell transplant. The chain couples TRBV18 to TRBJ2-1; TRBD2 agrees at 9 bases. This TCR was recovered from a female patient aged 2-15 years who had a stem cell transplant for aplastic anemia, so the T cells may come from the graft donor. CDR3 sequence: CASSPVAGEGNEQFF. The CDR3, as DNA: TGTGCCAGCTCACCCGTAGCGGGAGAAGGGAATGAGCAGTTCTTC.